This T cell receptor beta chain was sequenced during a study of blood T cells in healthy people across ages (dated by TCRdb to the mid-2010s). Background for the entire study: Template switching captured roughly one uniquely barcoded TCR beta cDNA molecule per two T cells in model experiments. The study analyzed two additional independent replicas of 1 million unique cDNA reads from the same blood draw for two donors, one aged 18 to 30 and one aged 80 or older. To track age-related changes in TCR beta repertoire diversity, the study relied on deep sequencing normalized with unique cDNA molecular identifiers. Four age groups were formed from the donors: young (average 16 years), middle-aged (approximately 39), aged (62) and long-lived (less than 85). Broader findings and caveats from the paper: Compared with the aged group, more naive CD4+ T cells, fewer expanded clones and increased TCR diversity were shown by the long-lived group, suggesting age selection. Conclusive comparison of naive and antigen-experienced compartments was prevented by the profiling of bulk unsorted PBMCs. Estimates of total diversity based on one million sequenced T cells were regarded as lower bounds and as underestimates. A strong correlation was found between observed TCR beta diversity and the percentage of naive T cells measured by flow cytometry. As age increased, observed TCR beta diversity per million T cells dropped in a roughly linear way, and a significant reduction was already evident by age 40. Donor CMV infection status was unknown, potentially confounding age-related changes in expanded clonotypes.

The CDR3 goes from the cysteine to the phenylalanine over 14 residues. Only the CDR3 DNA stays, 42 bases, in frame from base 1. A distance of 13 bases separates the germline ends of V and J, which lose 4 bases and 7 bases respectively. The CDR1 and CDR2 encoded by the germline V gene (reference sequence) are MNHNY and SVGAGI. About this clonotype itself: Its cognate antigen has yet to be identified. No base quality values were provided; no much bigger clone lies one nucleotide off.

The library came from 5' RACE. Sequencing was performed on an Illumina HiSeq 2500. A second PCR of 7 to 11 cycles was performed with a sample-barcoded 5' primer and a J-beta primer mix. Each TCR beta cDNA molecule received a unique molecular identifier from a template-switch 5' adaptor carrying 12 random nucleotides. At least 3 million CDR3-containing paired-end reads were obtained from each sample. First-strand cDNA synthesis was performed from all RNA using the Mint cDNA synthesis kit, with priming by a TRBC-specific oligonucleotide. All cDNA was treated with uracil-DNA glycosylase and then went through a first 18-cycle PCR with the universal primers M1SS and BC2_uni_R. Turning to the authors' computational methods: Each sample was normalized by randomly selecting 1 million high-quality reads, each carrying a distinct molecular identifier. Reads sharing molecular identifiers were discarded rather than binned into consensus sequences. CDR3 identification, clonotype clustering and error correction used MiTCR with a Q25 quality threshold and the strictest error-elimination algorithm. A nonparametric unseen species model with Euler transformation was used to estimate lower-bound total TCR beta diversity. TCRdb redid the processing of the public reads, applying fastp at Q25 and MiXCR, and retained in-frame beta chains. Each entry is one CDR3 protein sequence, shown with its most common DNA and genes. These V and J calls are TCRdb output, not the study's own analysis. In this sample the table shows almost 550,000 distinct CDR3 sequences, approximately 25% of which occur a single time. The ten largest clones represent roughly 9.4% of the sample.

The roughly 39 donors, aged roughly 6 to 95 years, were systemically healthy Caucasian individuals from Russia. About 9.1 milliliters of peripheral blood were collected from each donor into EDTA-treated Vacutainer tubes. Ficoll-Paque density-gradient centrifugation was used to isolate PBMCs, with at least 7 million obtained per sample. Total RNA, at least 5 micrograms per sample, was extracted from PBMCs with Trizol reagent. For every donor, an aliquot of PBMCs went through flow cytometry to measure the percentages of naive CD45RAhigh/CD27high T cells. These data are also associated with another study on T cells of mothers and their children. The second paper states: Nine systemically healthy Caucasian individuals served as donors, namely three mothers together with their six children. cDNA synthesis used all of the extracted RNA, with 1.5 ug of RNA in each 15 ul reaction. Sample barcodes and 2-4 random nucleotides were added via the M1S primer in the second PCR. More than 8 million TCR beta CDR3 reads were obtained from each mother, and approximately 3 million reads were obtained from each child. In both related and unrelated pairs, thymic selection shapes the output of TCR recombination in a similar way, with inherited differences having only a minor effect. Related mother-child pairs always showed normalized repertoire overlap that was slightly higher than in unrelated mother-child pairs, though the difference was never significant. With a sensitivity of about 100 clones per million clonotypes, no persistent microchimeric T cell clones were detected. In the study, deep NGS was used to compare the TCR beta repertoires of mothers and children, and features distinguishing related mother-child pairs from unrelated individuals were sought. On average, the children were roughly 11 +/- 4 years old, while the mothers were about 37 +/- 4 years old. After adapter ligation with NEBNext reagents, the libraries were sequenced on Illumina HiSeq 2000 with 100+100 nt paired-end reads. To prevent cross-contamination, the mother and child libraries were prepared a month apart and were sequenced in separate runs. Each donor had between 500,000 and 2,000,000 distinct TCR beta clonotypes identified. Naive TCR beta clonotypes were estimated from low-frequency clonotypes matched to each donor's FACS-determined naive share, without sorting.

The sequence was obtained from a boy between 5 and 17 years old in good health. Sequencing input: blood. The V and J genes are TRBV6-6 and TRBJ2-2, and the D gene may be TRBD2, 5 bases matching. The CDR3 reads as follows: CASSSDEGGGELFF. The DNA is as follows: TGTGCCAGCAGTTCCGATGAGGGCGGCGGGGAGCTGTTTTTT.